One TCR beta chain is described in this entry. Measured with immunoSEQ multiplex PCR; TCRdb has only the in-frame clones, and not every one. Among 30,000 or so clones listed, roughly 66% were seen once. These data are taken from a study of monozygotic twins with cystic fibrosis. The CDR3 runs to 14 residues. The germline gives CDR1 MRHNA, CDR2 SNTAGT. Trimming took 7 bases from V and 3 from J; bases not matched to a gene: 5. The clonotype was recovered from a girl between 5 and 17 years old with cystic fibrosis. The chain carries TRBV6-4 and TRBJ2-2, with 7 nucleotides matching TRBD1. The sample consisted of blood. The CDR3 spells CASKGQQDTGELFF. The CDR3, as DNA: TGTGCCAGCAAGGGACAGCAAGACACCGGGGAGCTGTTTTTT.